A selection of T cell receptor beta chains follows, all from one sample in a study of shared clonotypes between healthy human individuals. TCRdb's table, derived via immunoSEQ multiplex PCR, lists solely in-frame clones and lacks some. The sample has approximately 840,000 clones, 96% seen once. The sample consisted of naive CD8+ T cells sorted from blood. The receptors were sampled from a man aged 25 to 40 in good health. Both conserved end residues are part of each CDR3. Each record gives: V gene, J gene, CDR3 protein.

v_call: TRBV11-2
j_call: TRBJ1-1
cdr3_aa: CASSLRAGGGTNTEAFF

v_call: TRBV9
j_call: TRBJ2-6
cdr3_aa: CASSLPWGANVLTF

v_call: TRBV30
j_call: TRBJ1-1
cdr3_aa: CAWNQGMNTEAFF

v_call: TRBV6-5
j_call: TRBJ1-2
cdr3_aa: CASSSGTVYGYTF

v_call: TRBV29-1
j_call: TRBJ2-2
cdr3_aa: CSVGGLAGVTGELFF

v_call: TRBV6-1
j_call: TRBJ2-7
cdr3_aa: CASTPLQGYEQYF

v_call: TRBV28
j_call: TRBJ1-5
cdr3_aa: CASSPIGTGSNQPQHF

v_call: TRBV4-1
j_call: TRBJ1-1
cdr3_aa: CASSPRSNTEAFF

v_call: TRBV27
j_call: TRBJ1-6
cdr3_aa: CASSPSPQGTPLHF

v_call: TRBV27
j_call: TRBJ2-3
cdr3_aa: CASSIGTTDTQYF

v_call: TRBV4-1
j_call: TRBJ2-7
cdr3_aa: CASSLRLAGTAYEQYF

v_call: TRBV29-1
j_call: TRBJ1-5
cdr3_aa: CSVRSGGNQPQHF

v_call: TRBV6-1
j_call: TRBJ2-7
cdr3_aa: CASSEKSSSGSYEQYF

v_call: TRBV6-6
j_call: TRBJ2-7
cdr3_aa: CASSPSGRSYEQYF

v_call: TRBV5-1
j_call: TRBJ2-7
cdr3_aa: CASSLATGREQYF

v_call: TRBV18
j_call: TRBJ2-2
cdr3_aa: CASSPASNTGELFF

v_call: TRBV6-4
j_call: TRBJ2-1
cdr3_aa: CASSDYPTDRDRYNEQFF

v_call: TRBV10-1
j_call: TRBJ2-1
cdr3_aa: CASSGRRDGHNEQFF

v_call: TRBV7-8
j_call: TRBJ2-7
cdr3_aa: CASGFRTSGIDEQYF

v_call: TRBV15
j_call: TRBJ2-7
cdr3_aa: CATSGDSYEQYF

v_call: TRBV7-3
j_call: TRBJ2-2
cdr3_aa: CASTLTLGLAGASSGELFF

v_call: TRBV27
j_call: TRBJ2-7
cdr3_aa: CATHRGGVGEQYF

v_call: TRBV7-9
j_call: TRBJ2-7
cdr3_aa: CASSPSGLTYEQYF

v_call: TRBV9
j_call: TRBJ2-2
cdr3_aa: CASTSGRTGELFF

v_call: TRBV27
j_call: TRBJ2-3
cdr3_aa: CASSARLAGSTDTQYF

v_call: TRBV5-1
j_call: TRBJ2-1
cdr3_aa: CASSLGGLGSSYNEQFF

v_call: TRBV14
j_call: TRBJ1-4
cdr3_aa: CASSPLGQQASEKLFF

v_call: TRBV29-1
j_call: TRBJ2-5
cdr3_aa: CSVEVTAPGGTQYF

v_call: TRBV29-1
j_call: TRBJ2-7
cdr3_aa: CSAGWDGKSEQYF

v_call: TRBV7-9
j_call: TRBJ2-2
cdr3_aa: CASSLPGTGELFF

v_call: TRBV9
j_call: TRBJ2-2
cdr3_aa: CASSPGNTGELFF

v_call: TRBV9
j_call: TRBJ1-2
cdr3_aa: CASGVSLKYGYTF

v_call: TRBV2
j_call: TRBJ2-7
cdr3_aa: CASSEGLGTGSYEQYF

v_call: TRBV4-3
j_call: TRBJ1-4
cdr3_aa: CASSQGGTNEKLFF

v_call: TRBV7-2
j_call: TRBJ1-4
cdr3_aa: CASSFEGQGIEKLFF

v_call: TRBV11-2
j_call: TRBJ2-2
cdr3_aa: CASSFVRGTNTGELFF

v_call: TRBV28
j_call: TRBJ1-5
cdr3_aa: CASSSVTGVSAQHF

v_call: TRBV5-6
j_call: TRBJ2-7
cdr3_aa: CASSFAGRPYEQYF

v_call: TRBV2
j_call: TRBJ2-7
cdr3_aa: CASSNTAYEQYF

v_call: TRBV14
j_call: TRBJ2-4
cdr3_aa: CASEFCVYIQYF

v_call: TRBV29-1
j_call: TRBJ2-1
cdr3_aa: CSVAGRGEQFF

v_call: TRBV4-1
j_call: TRBJ2-1
cdr3_aa: CASSQRGSRGGQGKVF

v_call: TRBV28
j_call: TRBJ1-2
cdr3_aa: CASSLIVLDGQAVGGLYGYTF

v_call: TRBV11-3
j_call: TRBJ2-5
cdr3_aa: CASSPASVETQYF

v_call: TRBV4-3
j_call: TRBJ1-1
cdr3_aa: CASSQDWMNTEAFF

v_call: TRBV7-9
j_call: TRBJ1-4
cdr3_aa: CASSLPATNEKLFF

v_call: TRBV9
j_call: TRBJ1-4
cdr3_aa: CASGTREKLFF

v_call: TRBV6-5
j_call: TRBJ1-1
cdr3_aa: CASSPQGYVTEAFF

v_call: TRBV5-1
j_call: TRBJ2-3
cdr3_aa: CASSWTGGITDTQYF

v_call: TRBV4-3
j_call: TRBJ2-1
cdr3_aa: CASSQGLAGAYNEQFF

v_call: TRBV7-9
j_call: TRBJ2-1
cdr3_aa: CASSSGQANEQFF

v_call: TRBV13
j_call: TRBJ2-1
cdr3_aa: CASSSGTGLGNEQFF